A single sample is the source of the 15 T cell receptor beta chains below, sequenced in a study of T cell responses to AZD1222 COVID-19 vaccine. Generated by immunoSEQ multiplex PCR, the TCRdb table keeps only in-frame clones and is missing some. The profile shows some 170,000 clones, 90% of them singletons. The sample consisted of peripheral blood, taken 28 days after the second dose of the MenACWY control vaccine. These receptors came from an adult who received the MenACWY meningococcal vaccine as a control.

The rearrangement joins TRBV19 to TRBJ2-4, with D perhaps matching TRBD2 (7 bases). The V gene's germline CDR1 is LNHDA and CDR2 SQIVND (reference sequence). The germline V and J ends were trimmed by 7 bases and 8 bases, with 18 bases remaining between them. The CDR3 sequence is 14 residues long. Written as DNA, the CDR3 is TGTGCCAGTACCGAACGGGGGGCTTGGGACATTCAGTACTTC. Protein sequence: CASTERGAWDIQYF.

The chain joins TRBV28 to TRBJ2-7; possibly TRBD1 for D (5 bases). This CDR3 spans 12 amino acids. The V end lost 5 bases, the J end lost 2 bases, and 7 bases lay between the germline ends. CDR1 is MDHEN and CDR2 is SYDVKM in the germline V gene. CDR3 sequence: CASSDSAYEQYF. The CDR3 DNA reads TGTGCCAGCAGTGACAGTGCCTACGAGCAGTACTTC.

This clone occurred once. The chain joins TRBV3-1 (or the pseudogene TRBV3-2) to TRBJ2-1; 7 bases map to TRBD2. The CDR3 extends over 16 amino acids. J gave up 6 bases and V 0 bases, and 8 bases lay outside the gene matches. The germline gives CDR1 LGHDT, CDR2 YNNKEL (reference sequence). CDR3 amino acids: CASSQDWGRVGNEQFF. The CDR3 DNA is TGTGCCAGCAGCCAAGATTGGGGGAGGGTAGGCAATGAGCAGTTCTTC.

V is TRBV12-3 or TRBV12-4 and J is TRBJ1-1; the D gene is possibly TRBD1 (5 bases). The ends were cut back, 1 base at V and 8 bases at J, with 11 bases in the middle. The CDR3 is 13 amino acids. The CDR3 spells CASSLGGGPEAFF. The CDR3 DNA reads TGTGCCAGCAGTTTAGGGGGGGGTCCGGAAGCTTTCTTT.

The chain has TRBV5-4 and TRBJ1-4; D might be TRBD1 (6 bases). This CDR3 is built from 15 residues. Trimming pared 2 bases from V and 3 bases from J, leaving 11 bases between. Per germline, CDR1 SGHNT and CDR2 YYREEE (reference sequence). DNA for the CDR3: TGTGCCAGCAGCTTTACAGGGAAGCCTAATGAAAAACTGTTTTTT. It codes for CASSFTGKPNEKLFF.

The chain's CDR3 is CAWIGGINHEQYF. The CDR3 DNA reads as TGTGCCTGGATTGGGGGGATCAACCACGAGCAGTACTTC. The chain recombines TRBV30 with TRBJ2-7; TRBD2 might be the D (6 bases). This CDR3 comprises 13 residues. Looked up from germline, CDR1 is GTSNPN and CDR2 is SVGIG (reference sequence). Trimming took off 4 bases at V and 5 bases at J, with 15 bases between the two ends. Combining the CDR3 with reference TRBV30 and TRBJ2-7 gives the whole variable domain SQTIHQWPATLVQPVGSPLSLECTVEGTSNPNLYWYRQAAGRGLQLLFYSVGIGQISSEVPQNLSASRPQDRQFILSSKKLLLSDSGFYLCAWIGGINHEQYFGPGTRLTVT.

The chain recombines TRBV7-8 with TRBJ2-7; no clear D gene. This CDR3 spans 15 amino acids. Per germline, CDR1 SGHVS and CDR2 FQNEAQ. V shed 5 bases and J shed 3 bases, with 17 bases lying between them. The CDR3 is CASSPLVGVVYEQYF. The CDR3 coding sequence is TGTGCCAGCAGCCCCTTGGTTGGGGTCGTCTACGAGCAGTACTTC.

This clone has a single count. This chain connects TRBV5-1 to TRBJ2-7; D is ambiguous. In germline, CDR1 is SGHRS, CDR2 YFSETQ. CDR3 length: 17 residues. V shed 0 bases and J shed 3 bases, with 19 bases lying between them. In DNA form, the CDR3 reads TGCGCCAGCAGCTTGGTATCGGGTCAAGGGCTACGCTACGAGCAGTACTTC. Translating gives CASSLVSGQGLRYEQYF.

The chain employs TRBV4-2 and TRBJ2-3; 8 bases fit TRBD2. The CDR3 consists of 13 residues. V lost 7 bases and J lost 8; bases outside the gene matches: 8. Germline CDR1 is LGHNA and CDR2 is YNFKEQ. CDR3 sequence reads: CASMEREWSTQYF. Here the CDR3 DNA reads TGTGCCAGCATGGAGCGGGAGTGGAGTACGCAGTATTTT.

This CDR3 reads CASSQDSGFEQFF. Here the CDR3 DNA reads TGTGCCAGCAGCCAAGATTCGGGGTTTGAGCAGTTCTTC. The chain is built from TRBV4-2 and TRBJ2-1; D is perhaps TRBD2 (5 bases). V was trimmed by 0 bases and J by 9 bases, leaving 9 bases between them. Germline V gene data show CDR1 as LGHNA and CDR2 as YNFKEQ. The CDR3 loop spans 13 amino acids.

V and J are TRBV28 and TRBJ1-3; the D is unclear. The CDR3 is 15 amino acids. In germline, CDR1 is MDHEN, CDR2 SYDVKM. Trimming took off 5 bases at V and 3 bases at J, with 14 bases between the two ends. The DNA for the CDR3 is TGTGCCAGCAGTCTGCCGGGCCGAAATGGAAACACCATATATTTT. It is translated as CASSLPGRNGNTIYF.

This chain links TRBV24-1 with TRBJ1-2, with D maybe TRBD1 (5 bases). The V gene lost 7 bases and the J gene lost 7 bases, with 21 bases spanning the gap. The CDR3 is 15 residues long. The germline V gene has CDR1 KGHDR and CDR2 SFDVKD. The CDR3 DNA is TGTGCCACCAGCCTGGGGGAGGGCCCTTGGGTTGGCTACACCTTC. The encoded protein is CATSLGEGPWVGYTF.

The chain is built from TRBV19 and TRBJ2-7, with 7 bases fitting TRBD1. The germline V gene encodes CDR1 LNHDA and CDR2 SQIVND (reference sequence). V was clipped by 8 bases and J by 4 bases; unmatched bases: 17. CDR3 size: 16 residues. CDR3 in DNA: TGTGCCAGTCAGCGTTCCTACGGGACAGAGCTTTACGAGCAGTACTTC. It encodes CASQRSYGTELYEQYF.

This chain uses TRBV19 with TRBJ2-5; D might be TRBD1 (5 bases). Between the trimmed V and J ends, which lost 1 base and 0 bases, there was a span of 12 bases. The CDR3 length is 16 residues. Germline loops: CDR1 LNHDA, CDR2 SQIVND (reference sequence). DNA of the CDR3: TGTGCCAGTAGTATAGGGGGCGGCTGGTACCAAGAGACCCAGTACTTC. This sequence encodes CASSIGGGWYQETQYF.

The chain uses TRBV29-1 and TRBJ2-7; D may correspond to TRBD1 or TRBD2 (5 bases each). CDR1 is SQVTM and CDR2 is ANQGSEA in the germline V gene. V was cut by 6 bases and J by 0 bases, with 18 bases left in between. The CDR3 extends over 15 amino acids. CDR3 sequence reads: CSVVVGRLSSYEQYF. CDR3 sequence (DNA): TGCAGCGTCGTGGTGGGACGGCTGAGCTCCTACGAGCAGTACTTC.